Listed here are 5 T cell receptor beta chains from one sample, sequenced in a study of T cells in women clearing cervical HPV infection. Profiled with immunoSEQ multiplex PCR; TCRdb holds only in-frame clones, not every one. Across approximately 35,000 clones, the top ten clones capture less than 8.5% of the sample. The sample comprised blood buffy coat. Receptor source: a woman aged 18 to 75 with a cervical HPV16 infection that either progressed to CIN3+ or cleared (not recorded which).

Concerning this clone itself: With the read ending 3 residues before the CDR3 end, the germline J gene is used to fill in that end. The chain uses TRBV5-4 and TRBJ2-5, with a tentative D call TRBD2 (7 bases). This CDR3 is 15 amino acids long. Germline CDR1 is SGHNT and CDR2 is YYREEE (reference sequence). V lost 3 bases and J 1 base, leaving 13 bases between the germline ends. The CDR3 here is CASSWGGQPQETQYF. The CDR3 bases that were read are TGTGCCAGCAGCTGGGGGGGGCAGCCCCAAGAGACC.

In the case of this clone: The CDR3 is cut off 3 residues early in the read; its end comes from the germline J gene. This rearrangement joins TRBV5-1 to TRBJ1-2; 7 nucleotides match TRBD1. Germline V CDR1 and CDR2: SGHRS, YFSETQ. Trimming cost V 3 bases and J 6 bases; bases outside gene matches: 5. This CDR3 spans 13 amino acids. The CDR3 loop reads CASSSDGTDGYTF. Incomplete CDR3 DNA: TGCGCCAGCAGCTCCGACGGGACAGATGGC.

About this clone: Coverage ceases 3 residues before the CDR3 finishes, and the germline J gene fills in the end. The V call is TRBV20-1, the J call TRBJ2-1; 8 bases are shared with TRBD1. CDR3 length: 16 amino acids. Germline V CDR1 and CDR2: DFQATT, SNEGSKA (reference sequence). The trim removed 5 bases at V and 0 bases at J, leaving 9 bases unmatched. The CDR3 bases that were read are TGCAGTGCTGTACCGCGGACAGGGAGCTCCTACAATGAG. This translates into CSAVPRTGSSYNE. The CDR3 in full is CSAVPRTGSSYNEQFF.

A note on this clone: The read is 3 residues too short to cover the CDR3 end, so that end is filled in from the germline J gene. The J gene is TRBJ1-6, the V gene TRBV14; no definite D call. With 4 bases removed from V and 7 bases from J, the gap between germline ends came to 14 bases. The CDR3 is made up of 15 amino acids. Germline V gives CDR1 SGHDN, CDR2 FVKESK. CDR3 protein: CASSLSLTGNSPLHF. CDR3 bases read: TGTGCCAGCAGCCTGTCCTTGACGGGGAATTCACCC.

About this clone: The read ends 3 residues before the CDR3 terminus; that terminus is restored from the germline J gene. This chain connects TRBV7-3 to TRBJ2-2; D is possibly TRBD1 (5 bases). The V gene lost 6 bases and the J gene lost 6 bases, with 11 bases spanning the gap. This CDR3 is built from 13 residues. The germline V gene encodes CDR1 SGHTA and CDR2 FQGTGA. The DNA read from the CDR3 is TGTGCCAGCAGTCCCACCAGGGCCGGGGAG. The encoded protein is CASSPTRAGE. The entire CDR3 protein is CASSPTRAGELFF.